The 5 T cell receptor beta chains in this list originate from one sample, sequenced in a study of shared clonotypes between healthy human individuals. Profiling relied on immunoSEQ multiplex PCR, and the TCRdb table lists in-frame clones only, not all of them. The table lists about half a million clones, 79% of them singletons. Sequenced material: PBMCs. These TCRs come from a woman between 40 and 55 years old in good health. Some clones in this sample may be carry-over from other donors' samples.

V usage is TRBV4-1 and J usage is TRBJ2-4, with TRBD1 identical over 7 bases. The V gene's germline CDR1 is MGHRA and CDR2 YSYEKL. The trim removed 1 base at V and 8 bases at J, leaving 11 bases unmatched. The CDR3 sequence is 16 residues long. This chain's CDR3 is CASSQVLEGRGYIQYF. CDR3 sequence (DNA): TGCGCCAGCAGCCAAGTACTCGAAGGCAGGGGGTACATTCAGTACTTC.

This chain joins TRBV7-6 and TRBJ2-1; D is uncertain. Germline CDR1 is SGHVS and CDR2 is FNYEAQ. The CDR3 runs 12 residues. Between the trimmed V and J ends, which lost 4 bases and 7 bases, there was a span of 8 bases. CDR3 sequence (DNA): TGTGCCAGCAGCTCGAGTAGGAATGAGCAGTTCTTC. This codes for CASSSSRNEQFF.

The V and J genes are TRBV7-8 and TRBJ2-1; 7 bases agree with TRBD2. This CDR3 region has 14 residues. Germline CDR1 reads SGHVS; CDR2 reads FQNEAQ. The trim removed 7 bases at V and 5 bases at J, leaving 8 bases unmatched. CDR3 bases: TGTGCCAGCAAGGGCGGGCGGGAGAACAATGAGCAGTTCTTC. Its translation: CASKGGRENNEQFF.

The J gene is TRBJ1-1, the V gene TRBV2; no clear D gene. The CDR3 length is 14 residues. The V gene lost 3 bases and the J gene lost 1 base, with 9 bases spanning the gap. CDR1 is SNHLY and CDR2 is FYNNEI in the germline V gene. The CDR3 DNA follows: TGTGCCAGCAGTGAGGGCGGAGAGAACACTGAAGCTTTCTTT. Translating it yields CASSEGGENTEAFF.

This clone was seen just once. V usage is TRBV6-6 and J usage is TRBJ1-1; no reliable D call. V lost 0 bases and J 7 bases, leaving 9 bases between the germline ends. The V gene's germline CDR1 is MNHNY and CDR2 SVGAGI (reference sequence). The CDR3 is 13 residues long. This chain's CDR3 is CASSYSTPVEAFF. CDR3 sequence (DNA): TGTGCCAGCAGTTACTCGACGCCAGTTGAAGCTTTCTTT.